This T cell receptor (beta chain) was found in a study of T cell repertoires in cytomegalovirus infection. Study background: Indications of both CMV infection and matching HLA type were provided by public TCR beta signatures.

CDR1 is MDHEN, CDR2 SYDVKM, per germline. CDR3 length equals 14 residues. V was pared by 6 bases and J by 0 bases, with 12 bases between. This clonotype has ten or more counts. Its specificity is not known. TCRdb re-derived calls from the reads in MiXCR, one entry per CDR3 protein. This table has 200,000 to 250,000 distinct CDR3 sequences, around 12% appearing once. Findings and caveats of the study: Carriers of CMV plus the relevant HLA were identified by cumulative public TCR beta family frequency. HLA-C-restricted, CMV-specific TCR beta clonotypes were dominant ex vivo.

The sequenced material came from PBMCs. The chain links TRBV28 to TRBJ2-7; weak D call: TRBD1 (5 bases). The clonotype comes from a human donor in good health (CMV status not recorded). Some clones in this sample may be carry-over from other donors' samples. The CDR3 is CASRITGSSYEQYF. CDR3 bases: TGTGCCAGCAGGATCACAGGATCCTCCTACGAGCAGTACTTC.